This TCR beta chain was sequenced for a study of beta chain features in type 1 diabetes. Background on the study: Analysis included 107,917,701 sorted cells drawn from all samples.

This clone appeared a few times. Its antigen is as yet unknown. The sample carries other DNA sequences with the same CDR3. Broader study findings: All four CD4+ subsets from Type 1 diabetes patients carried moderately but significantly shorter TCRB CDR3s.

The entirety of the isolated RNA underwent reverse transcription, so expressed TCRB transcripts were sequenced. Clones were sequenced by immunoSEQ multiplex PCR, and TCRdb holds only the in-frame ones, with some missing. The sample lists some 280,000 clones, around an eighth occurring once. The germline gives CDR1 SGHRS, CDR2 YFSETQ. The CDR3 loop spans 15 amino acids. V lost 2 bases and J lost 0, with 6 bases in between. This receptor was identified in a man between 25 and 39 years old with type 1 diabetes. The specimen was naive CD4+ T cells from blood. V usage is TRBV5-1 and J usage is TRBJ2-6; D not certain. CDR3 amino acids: CASSFSLSGANVLTF. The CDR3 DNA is TGCGCCAGCAGCTTTAGCCTCTCTGGGGCCAACGTCCTGACTTTC. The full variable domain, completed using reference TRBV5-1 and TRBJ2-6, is KAGVTQTPRYLIKTRGQQVTLSCSPISGHRSVSWYQQTPGQGLQFLFEYFSETQRNKGNFPGRFSGRQFSNSRSEMNVSTLELGDSALYLCASSFSLSGANVLTFGAGSRLTVL.